The rows below give T cell receptor beta chains drawn from one sample of a study of blood T cell repertoires in COVID-19. TCRdb's table, derived via immunoSEQ multiplex PCR, lists solely in-frame clones and lacks some. The sample consists of under 200,000 clones, about nine tenths of them appearing once. The sample was peripheral blood. The origin of the receptors is a man in his 60s with acute or convalescent COVID-19. CDR3s include the opening cysteine and the closing phenylalanine or tryptophan. The D gene is left open where the match is weak. Rows give clone size only sometimes, using once, few, many, or a class for an expanded clone.

CDR3 DNA | CDR3 protein | J gene | clone size | D gene | V gene
TGTGCCAGCAGCGTAGGGTCCGTAGTAGAGACCCAGTACTTC | CASSVGSVVETQYF | TRBJ2-5 | - | - | TRBV9
TGCGCCAGCAGCTATAGCGGGGGTCGTTACAATGAGCAGTTCTTC | CASSYSGGRYNEQFF | TRBJ2-1 | - | TRBD2 | TRBV5-1
TGTGCCAGCAACCCGACAGGGCCAGAAAATTCACCCCTCCACTTT | CASNPTGPENSPLHF | TRBJ1-6 | - | TRBD1 | TRBV6-2/TRBV6-3
TGCGCCAGCAGCTCCGACGGACAGGGGCCCGAAGCTTTCTTT | CASSSDGQGPEAFF | TRBJ1-1 | - | TRBD1 | TRBV5-1
TGCAGCGTTGACGAGGGAGACAGCACAGATACGCAGTATTTT | CSVDEGDSTDTQYF | TRBJ2-3 | - | - | TRBV29-1
TGTGCCAGCAAACAGAGAGGGTACAATGAGCAGTTCTTC | CASKQRGYNEQFF | TRBJ2-1 | - | - | TRBV2
TGTGCCAGCAGCCTCAGGGGGTGGAACACTGAAGCTTTCTTT | CASSLRGWNTEAFF | TRBJ1-1 | - | TRBD1 | TRBV5-5
TGTGCCAGCAGTTCCTACCCTGGAGTAGGGACAGGGGGCTGGGCCGGGGAGCTGTTTTTT | CASSSYPGVGTGGWAGELFF | TRBJ2-2 | once | TRBD1 | TRBV27
TGTGCCAGCAGCCAGGGACAGGGGAGCTATGGCTACACCTTC | CASSQGQGSYGYTF | TRBJ1-2 | - | TRBD1 | TRBV3-1/TRBV3-2
TGTGCCAGCAGCGGCCCCGGGACTAGCGTCGCGAACACCGGGGAGCTGTTTTTT | CASSGPGTSVANTGELFF | TRBJ2-2 | - | - | TRBV21-1
TGTGCCAGTAGTTCCTTGACGGGCTCCTACGAGCAGTACTTC | CASSSLTGSYEQYF | TRBJ2-7 | - | - | TRBV19
TGTGCCAGCACTTCCAGGAGGGGCACAGATACGCAGTATTTT | CASTSRRGTDTQYF | TRBJ2-3 | - | - | TRBV6-5
TGTGCCAGCCGACAGGGGGACACTGAAGCTTTCTTT | CASRQGDTEAFF | TRBJ1-1 | - | TRBD1 | TRBV19
TGTGCCAGCAGCGCAGGGGATGCTCGGTATGGCTACACCTTC | CASSAGDARYGYTF | TRBJ1-2 | - | - | TRBV7-6
TGTGCCAGCAGTCGACAGGGGGCCACTGAGCAGTTCTTC | CASSRQGATEQFF | TRBJ2-1 | - | TRBD1 | TRBV6-2/TRBV6-3
TGTGCCACCAGTGCCAGGGTTGGAGACACCGGGGAGCTGTTTTTT | CATSARVGDTGELFF | TRBJ2-2 | - | - | TRBV24-1
TGTGCCTGGGAAAGCGGGAGAGGCAATGAGCAGTTCTTC | CAWESGRGNEQFF | TRBJ2-1 | - | TRBD2 | TRBV30
TGTGCCAGCAGCTTAGTAGTCGGGAATGAAAAACTGTTTTTT | CASSLVVGNEKLFF | TRBJ1-4 | - | - | TRBV7-2
TGTGCCAGCAGCTTAGGGGCCCAAGAGACCCAGTACTTC | CASSLGAQETQYF | TRBJ2-5 | - | - | TRBV7-8
TGTGCCAGCAGCACCCGTCGAGGAGGGCTACCGAACACTGAAGCTTTCTTT | CASSTRRGGLPNTEAFF | TRBJ1-1 | - | - | TRBV11-2
TGTGCCAGTAGTATTTGGGGGGGGGCCACTATGAACACTGAAGCTTTCTTT | CASSIWGGATMNTEAFF | TRBJ1-1 | - | - | TRBV19
TGTGCCAGCAGTGAGTGGAGGGGACAGGGGGTGTATGGCTACACCTTC | CASSEWRGQGVYGYTF | TRBJ1-2 | - | TRBD1 | TRBV2
TGTGCCAGCACGGCAGGGTGGGAGACCCAGTACTTC | CASTAGWETQYF | TRBJ2-5 | few | - | TRBV2
TGTGCCAGCAGTTTGGGCAGGGGGGTAGGCTACACCTTC | CASSLGRGVGYTF | TRBJ1-2 | - | TRBD1 | TRBV12-3/TRBV12-4
TGTGCCAGCAGCTTGACAGGGTTGATGAACACTGAAGCTTTCTTT | CASSLTGLMNTEAFF | TRBJ1-1 | - | - | TRBV5-4
TGTGCCACCAGTGAGTGGGAGGACAATGAGCAGTTCTTC | CATSEWEDNEQFF | TRBJ2-1 | - | - | TRBV24-1
TGCGCCAGCAGCCATCCGGGACTAGCGGGAGGACGCACAGATACGCAGTATTTT | CASSHPGLAGGRTDTQYF | TRBJ2-3 | - | TRBD2 | TRBV5-1
TGCGCCAGCAGCTACAGTTGGACAGGTAGCACTGAAGCTTTCTTT | CASSYSWTGSTEAFF | TRBJ1-1 | once | TRBD1 | TRBV5-1
TGTGCCAGCTCATCCCTCGCTCGGGGTCTAAATGAAAAACTGTTTTTT | CASSSLARGLNEKLFF | TRBJ1-4 | - | - | TRBV18
TGTGCCAGCAGCCCGGTGGTAACGGGCAATGAGCAGTTCTTC | CASSPVVTGNEQFF | TRBJ2-1 | - | - | TRBV7-2
TGTGCCAGCAGCCTTACTAGCGCGCCCGGGAATGAGCAGTTCTTC | CASSLTSAPGNEQFF | TRBJ2-1 | - | TRBD2 | TRBV9
TGTGCCAGCAGCTTGCAGCGGGGGGGCAGAGATGAGCAGTTCTTC | CASSLQRGGRDEQFF | TRBJ2-1 | - | TRBD2 | TRBV5-4
TGTGCCAGCAGCGTACTAAACACAGATACGCAGTATTTT | CASSVLNTDTQYF | TRBJ2-3 | - | - | TRBV9
TGTGCCAGCAGCTTAGCCCAGACTAACTATGGCTACACCTTC | CASSLAQTNYGYTF | TRBJ1-2 | - | - | TRBV11-1
TGTGCCAGTAGGCTACAGGGTAGTTCGAACACTGAAGCTTTCTTT | CASRLQGSSNTEAFF | TRBJ1-1 | few | - | TRBV19
TGCGCCAGCAGCTTGGGCGGGGAGAACACTGAAGCTTTCTTT | CASSLGGENTEAFF | TRBJ1-1 | - | - | TRBV5-1
TGTGCCATCAGTAATTACAGGGGGCGCATTGAAAAACTGTTTTTT | CAISNYRGRIEKLFF | TRBJ1-4 | - | TRBD1 | TRBV10-3
TGTGCCAGTAGTTATCCGGGACTTTCGGGCAATCAGCCCCAGCATTTT | CASSYPGLSGNQPQHF | TRBJ1-5 | - | - | TRBV19